This is a list of T cell receptor beta chains from one sample in a study of blood T cell dynamics during melanoma immunotherapy. The table came from immunoSEQ multiplex PCR; TCRdb's copy has only in-frame clones and leaves some out. Of 10,000 to 15,000 clones detected, about 82% appear once; the ten largest clones hold approximately 4.4%. The sequencing used blood, collected from a patient treated with checkpoint blockade. These receptors came from a human donor with melanoma. Each CDR3 is given with its conserved first and last residue. The order of the fields is D gene, V gene, J gene, clone size, CDR3 DNA, CDR3 protein. The D gene is left open where the match is weak. Not every row has a clone size; where given, it reads once, few, many or a size class.

TRBD2	TRBV6-5	TRBJ2-3	NA	TGTGCCAGCAGTTCTGGGACTAGCGGGGGCACAGATACGCAGTATTTT	CASSSGTSGGTDTQYF
NA	TRBV6-5	TRBJ1-4	NA	TGTGCCAGCGCAAACAGGGCGGATGAAAAACTGTTTTTT	CASANRADEKLFF
NA	TRBV6-4	TRBJ2-3	once	TGTGCCAGCAGTGACGGGGAGCCGGGCACAGATACGCAGTATTTT	CASSDGEPGTDTQYF
NA	TRBV2	TRBJ1-1	NA	TGTGCCAGCATTCGTTCAGTGCTGAACACTGAAGCTTTCTTT	CASIRSVLNTEAFF
TRBD2	TRBV19	TRBJ2-5	NA	TGTGCCAGTAGTATAGATCCGCGGGGGGGCCGCGATGGGTTTCGAAAGACCCAGTACTTC	CASSIDPRGGRDGFRKTQYF
NA	TRBV28	TRBJ2-1	NA	TGTGCCAGCAGTTTGATGGCGAGTGAGCAGTTCTTC	CASSLMASEQFF
TRBD1	TRBV15	TRBJ2-1	NA	TGTGCCACCAGCCGCCCCGACAGGGTCGGGAACAATGAGCAGTTCTTC	CATSRPDRVGNNEQFF
TRBD1	TRBV10-2	TRBJ2-7	NA	TGCGCCAGCAGCTTGCAGGACAGGGGATACGAGCAGTACTTC	CASSLQDRGYEQYF
TRBD1	TRBV6-1	TRBJ2-7	NA	TGTGCCAGCAGCAAGACGGGACAGGCCTACGAGCAGTACTTC	CASSKTGQAYEQYF
NA	TRBV7-2	TRBJ2-3	NA	TGTGCCAGCAGCTTAGGACTGGTTTGGGATACGCAGTATTTT	CASSLGLVWDTQYF
TRBD2	TRBV13	TRBJ2-1	few	TGTGCCAGCAGCCGCGGACTAGCGGGAGGCCCAAAACGTAATGAGCAGTTCTTC	CASSRGLAGGPKRNEQFF
TRBD2	TRBV7-9	TRBJ2-5	once	TGTGCCAGCAGCTCGGGACTAGCGGGGGGATCAGAGACCCAGTACTTC	CASSSGLAGGSETQYF
TRBD1	TRBV5-1	TRBJ2-5	NA	TGCGCCAGCAGCCCATTGGGACAGGGCACTAACGCCCAAGAGACCCAGTACTTC	CASSPLGQGTNAQETQYF
NA	TRBV5-3	TRBJ1-4	NA	TGTGCCAGCAGCTTAGGGGGGTTTAATGAAAAACTGTTTTTT	CASSLGGFNEKLFF
NA	TRBV6-6	TRBJ2-3	NA	TGTGCCAGCAGTTACGACTTGACAGATACGCAGTATTTT	CASSYDLTDTQYF
NA	TRBV2	TRBJ2-6	NA	TGTGCCAGCACCTTAAGAAACGTCCTGACTTTC	CASTLRNVLTF
TRBD1	TRBV7-2	TRBJ1-3	NA	TGTGCCAGCAGCCGATCCGCCGGGACAGGGGGCTTCGGAGGAAACACCATATATTTT	CASSRSAGTGGFGGNTIYF
NA	TRBV5-1	TRBJ1-3	NA	TGCGCCAGCAGCTTGGGAGCTGTTGAAAACACCATATATTTT	CASSLGAVENTIYF
TRBD1	TRBV7-9	TRBJ1-4	few	TGTGCCAGCAGCAATGGACAGGGGGCGATAGAAAAACTGTTTTTT	CASSNGQGAIEKLFF
TRBD1	TRBV27	TRBJ2-7	NA	TGTGCCAGCAGTTTATTTGGACAGGGCCGATGGGAGCAGTACTTC	CASSLFGQGRWEQYF
TRBD2	TRBV7-9	TRBJ2-7	NA	TGTGCCAGCAGCCCCCTCGGAGGCGGGAGGGCCTCATACGAGCAGTACTTC	CASSPLGGGRASYEQYF
NA	TRBV5-8	TRBJ1-2	NA	TGTGCCAGCAGCTTGAGATCGAGCTATGGCTACACCTTC	CASSLRSSYGYTF